The present TCR beta chain was sequenced within a study of chemoradiotherapy in HPV16-positive cancers. Study-wide background: Candidate HPV-specific clones and shared TCR motifs came from a couple of HPV16-positive patients.

Study outcomes and limitations: HPV-responsive T-cell expansion during chemoradiotherapy was linked to improved recurrence-free survival in HPV16-positive patients. Functional assays defining HPV-specific T cells used only a couple of HPV16-positive patients. During treatment, candidate HPV-specific clones and E7-related motifs expanded in tumor.

Assay used: immunoSEQ multiplex PCR; TCRdb lists only in-frame clones, some missing. The sample has tens of thousands of clones, roughly 87% seen once. This CDR3 is built from 13 residues. V was cut by 6 bases and J by 3 bases, with 9 bases left in between. Germline V CDR1 and CDR2: LNHDA, SQIVND (reference sequence). On this clone: Its antigen remains unidentified.

The sequence derives from a human donor with HPV-associated anogenital cancer. The V gene is TRBV19, the J gene TRBJ2-1, with a weak D call TRBD1 (6 bases). The sequencing used blood, collected from a patient who underwent chemoradiotherapy. DNA for the CDR3: TGTGCCAGTAGGGAACAGGGCTACAATGAGCAGTTCTTC. Translation gives CASREQGYNEQFF.